This T cell receptor (beta chain) came from a study of shared clonotypes between healthy human individuals. General study points: Generally, naive subsets came out with larger estimated richness than memory subsets.

Germline values: CDR1 MNHEY, CDR2 SMNVEV (reference sequence). The CDR3 contains 13 residues. Trimming cost V 7 bases and J 4 bases, with 11 bases left between them. The naive CD8 fraction comprised CD45RO-negative cells positively selected for CCR7 and excluded terminally differentiated effector memory CD45RA+ cells. The material for each subset, its genomic DNA, was split evenly across several immunoSEQ plates. Sorted-subset replicate PCR reactions contained approximately 190 ng DNA, corresponding to approximately 30,000 T cell genomes. In the original processing: For the immunoSEQ data, sequences were junction-only without quality scores, so filtering differed. This table comes from immunoSEQ multiplex PCR, and its TCRdb copy is limited to in-frame clones, with some not included. Clone size and V and J calls were adopted from that table, with D and trimming inferred from the DNA. The table records about 600,000 clones, 95% to 98% of them present only once.

Of note for this clone: What it binds is unknown.

The specimen was naive CD8+ T cells sorted from blood. This receptor was identified in a man aged 30 to 45 in good health. The gene calls are TRBV27 and TRBJ2-1, with D unresolved. DNA for the CDR3: TGTGCCAGCAAAGCTCACAATTACAATGAGCAGTTCTTC. Protein product: CASKAHNYNEQFF.